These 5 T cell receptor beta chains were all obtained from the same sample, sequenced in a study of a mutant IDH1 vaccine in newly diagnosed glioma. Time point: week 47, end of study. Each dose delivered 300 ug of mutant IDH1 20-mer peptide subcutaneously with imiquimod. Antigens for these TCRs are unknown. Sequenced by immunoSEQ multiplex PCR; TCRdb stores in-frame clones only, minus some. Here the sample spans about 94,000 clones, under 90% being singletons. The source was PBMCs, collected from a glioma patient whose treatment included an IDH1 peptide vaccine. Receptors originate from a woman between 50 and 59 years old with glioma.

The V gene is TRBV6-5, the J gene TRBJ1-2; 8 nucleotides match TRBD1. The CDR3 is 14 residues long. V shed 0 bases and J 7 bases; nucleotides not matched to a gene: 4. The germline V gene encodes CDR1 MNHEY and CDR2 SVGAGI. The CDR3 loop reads CASSYSTGDGGYTF. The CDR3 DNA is TGTGCCAGCAGTTACTCGACAGGGGATGGTGGCTACACCTTC.

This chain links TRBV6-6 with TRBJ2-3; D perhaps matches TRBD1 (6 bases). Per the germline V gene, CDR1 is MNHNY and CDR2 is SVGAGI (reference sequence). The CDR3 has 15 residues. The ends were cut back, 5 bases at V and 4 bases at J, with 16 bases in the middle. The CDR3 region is CASSRDATGSDTQYF. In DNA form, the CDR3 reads TGTGCCAGCAGTCGAGACGCCACAGGGTCAGATACGCAGTATTTT.

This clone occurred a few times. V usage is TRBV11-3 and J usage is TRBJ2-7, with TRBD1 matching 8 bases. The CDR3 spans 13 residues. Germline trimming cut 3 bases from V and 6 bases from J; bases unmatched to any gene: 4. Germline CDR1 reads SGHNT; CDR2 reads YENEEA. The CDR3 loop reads CASSFEQGGEQYF. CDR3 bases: TGTGCCAGCAGCTTCGAACAGGGGGGCGAGCAGTACTTC.

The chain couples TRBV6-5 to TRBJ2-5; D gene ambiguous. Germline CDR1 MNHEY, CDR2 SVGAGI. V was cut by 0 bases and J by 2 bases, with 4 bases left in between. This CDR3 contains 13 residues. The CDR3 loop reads CASSYSRQETQYF. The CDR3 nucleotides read TGTGCCAGCAGTTACTCTCGGCAAGAGACCCAGTACTTC.

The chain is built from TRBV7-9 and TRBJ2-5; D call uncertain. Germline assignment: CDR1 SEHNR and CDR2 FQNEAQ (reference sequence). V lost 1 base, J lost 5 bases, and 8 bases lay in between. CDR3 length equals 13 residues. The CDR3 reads CASSLGVSETQYF. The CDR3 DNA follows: TGTGCCAGCAGCTTAGGGGTTAGCGAGACCCAGTACTTC.